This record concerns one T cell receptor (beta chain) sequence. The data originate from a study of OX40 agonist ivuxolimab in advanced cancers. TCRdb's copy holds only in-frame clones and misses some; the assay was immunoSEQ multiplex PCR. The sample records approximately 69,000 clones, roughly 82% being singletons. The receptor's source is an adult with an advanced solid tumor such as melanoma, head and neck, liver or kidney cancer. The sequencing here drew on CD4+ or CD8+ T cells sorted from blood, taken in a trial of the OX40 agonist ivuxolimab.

The CDR3 bases are TGTGCCAGCAGCGTGACAGGAGGCCCCGGTCCCCTCCACTTT. Translating gives CASSVTGGPGPLHF. V is TRBV9 and J is TRBJ1-6; TRBD1 is a possible D gene (6 bases). This CDR3 is built from 14 residues. Between the trimmed V and J ends, which lost 2 bases and 13 bases, there was a span of 16 bases. Germline V lookup: CDR1 SGDLS, CDR2 YYNGEE.